These 11 T cell receptor beta chains originate from one sample sequenced in a study of T cell repertoires in cytomegalovirus infection. TCRdb re-called the reads with MiXCR, one entry per CDR3 protein. The repertoire consists of 400,000 or so distinct CDR3 sequences, with roughly 20% occurring once and the leading ten covering less than 9.5%. The sequenced sample was PBMCs. These receptors all come from a human donor in good health (CMV status not recorded). Some clones in this sample may be carry-over from other donors' samples.

This clonotype has only a few counts. This chain joins TRBV18 and TRBJ2-5; D remains unclear. The V and J ends lost 2 bases and 1 base respectively, with 5 bases between them. The V gene's germline CDR1 is KGHSH and CDR2 LQKENI. CDR3 length: 13 amino acids. The CDR3 sequence: CASSPGTQETQYF. CDR3 in DNA: TGTGCCAGCTCACCAGGAACCCAAGAGACCCAGTACTTC.

This clonotype turned up a few times. V is TRBV7-6 and J is TRBJ2-7; TRBD2 might be the D (5 bases). Germline-derived CDR1 and CDR2 are SGHVS and FNYEAQ. This CDR3 is built from 12 residues. The germline V and J ends were trimmed by 5 bases and 7 bases, with 12 bases remaining between them. The CDR3 is CASSPGVLEQYF. As DNA, the CDR3 is TGTGCCAGCAGCCCCGGGGTACTTGAGCAGTACTTC.

The chain joins TRBV4-1 to TRBJ2-7; D is perhaps TRBD1 (5 bases). The V end was cut by 0 bases, the J end by 2 bases, with 11 bases between. Germline V gene sequence: CDR1 MGHRA, CDR2 YSYEKL. This CDR3 spans 15 amino acids. As DNA, the CDR3 is TGCGCCAGCAGCCAAGAGGCTCAGGGTGCCTACGAGCAGTACTTC. It specifies CASSQEAQGAYEQYF.

This clonotype came up many times. This chain links TRBV12-3 or TRBV12-4 with TRBJ2-1; the match to TRBD2 covers 13 bases. Germline trimming cut 6 bases from V and 4 bases from J; bases unmatched to any gene: 6. The CDR3 contains 16 residues. Written as DNA, the CDR3 is TGTGCCAGCAGCCCGGGACTAGCGGGGTTGTACAATGAGCAGTTCTTC. Its protein product is CASSPGLAGLYNEQFF.

The rearrangement links TRBV9 to TRBJ2-7; the match to TRBD1 covers 7 bases. Losses at the gene ends were 0 bases for V and 2 bases for J; bases not matched to a gene: 5. Germline V lookup: CDR1 SGDLS, CDR2 YYNGEE. CDR3 length: 15 residues. The CDR3 coding sequence is TGTGCCAGCAGCGTAGAGTCAGGGGGAACCTACGAGCAGTACTTC. Its translation: CASSVESGGTYEQYF.

This clonotype appeared many times. The rearrangement uses TRBV6-1 and TRBJ2-1; 10 bases align to TRBD2. Germline V CDR1 and CDR2: MNHNS, SASEGT. The CDR3 is made up of 15 amino acids. V trimming: 4 bases; J trimming: 7 bases; junction bases outside the gene matches: 7. The CDR3 DNA sequence: TGTGCCAGCAGTGCTACTAGCGGGATATGGAATGAGCAGTTCTTC. This gives the protein CASSATSGIWNEQFF.

The V call is TRBV5-5, the J call TRBJ2-2, with 9 bases identical to TRBD2. Germline CDR1 is SGHKS and CDR2 is YYEKEE (reference sequence). V was clipped by 6 bases and J by 4 bases; unmatched bases: 13. The CDR3 sequence is 17 residues long. In DNA form, the CDR3 reads TGTGCCAGCACCTCCAGGGGGGTAGCGGGAGTCACCGGGGAGCTGTTTTTT. Translated: CASTSRGVAGVTGELFF. Full variable domain (missing parts from reference TRBV5-5 and TRBJ2-2): DAGVTQSPTHLIKTRGQQVTLRCSPISGHKSVSWYQQVLGQGPQFIFQYYEKEERGRGNFPDRFSARQFPNYSSELNVNALLLGDSALYLCASTSRGVAGVTGELFFGEGSRLTVL.

A word on this clonotype: This may be a read error: a much more frequent sequence differs by one nucleotide. The chain couples TRBV6-6 to TRBJ1-1; no reliable D call. The CDR3 is 10 amino acids. Per germline, CDR1 MNHNY and CDR2 SVGAGI (reference sequence). Trimming took off 2 bases at V and 7 bases at J, with 2 bases between the two ends. This CDR3 reads CASSYDEAFF. Written as DNA, the CDR3 is TGTGCCAGCAGTTACGATGAAGCTTTCTTT.

The sample holds many counts of this clonotype. This chain joins TRBV7-8 and TRBJ2-3; D is ambiguous. CDR1 and CDR2 (germline): SGHVS, FQNEAQ. Trimming shortened V by 4 bases and J by 6 bases, and 23 bases separated the two germline ends. The CDR3 consists of 17 residues. CDR3 nucleotides: TGTGCCAGCAGCTCGCGACCATCGCCCGTAACTTCGGATACGCAGTATTTT. Protein sequence: CASSSRPSPVTSDTQYF.

In this sample, this clonotype turned up a few times. The chain links TRBV10-3 to TRBJ2-7; the D gene is possibly TRBD1 (9 bases). CDR1 is ENHRY, CDR2 SYGVKD, per germline. V was pared by 9 bases and J by 6 bases, with 21 bases between. There are 14 residues in the CDR3. Here the CDR3 reads CAISSGGDRAEQYF. The CDR3 DNA sequence: TGTGCCATAAGTTCCGGGGGGGACAGGGCCGAGCAGTACTTC.

About this clonotype itself: Germline is not matched at one junction end, which may reflect a read error. The chain recombines TRBV7-8 with TRBJ2-3; 11 bases match TRBD2. Germline CDR1 is SGHVS and CDR2 is FQNEAQ. CDR3 length: 15 amino acids. As DNA, the CDR3 is TGTGCCAGCATCTTAGCGGGGGGGCCGACAGATACGCAGTATTTT. This encodes CASILAGGPTDTQYF.